This T cell receptor (beta chain) was recorded in a study of T cell responses to AZD1222 COVID-19 vaccine. This clone was found once. What it binds is not known. General observations from the study: Among vaccine-associated CD4 TCRs, coverage spanned spike, with dominance at 160-218 and 743-854. Donors, mostly white British, included more females; clonal diversity was possibly underestimated. The study reported that nearly half of spike-specific TCRs target unmutated variant regions.

This CDR3 spans 15 amino acids. CDR1 and CDR2 (germline): MNHEY, SMNVEV (reference sequence). V trimming: 0 bases; J trimming: 7 bases; junction bases outside the gene matches: 7. Assay used: immunoSEQ multiplex PCR; TCRdb lists only in-frame clones, some missing. The sample holds some 180,000 clones; roughly 88% are singletons and the top ten take approximately 0.5%. The receptor was derived from an adult in good health. The sequenced sample was peripheral blood, obtained on day 0 of AZD1222 vaccination. The chain links TRBV27 to TRBJ1-2; 8 bases match TRBD1. In DNA, the CDR3 is TGTGCCAGCAGTTTATCCGGGACAGGAGATTCTGGCTACACCTTC. Translation: CASSLSGTGDSGYTF.